This TCR beta chain comes out of a study of blood T cell repertoires in COVID-19 (dated by TCRdb to 2018 to 2021). Context from the whole study: Collaborator samples came from the United States, Italy and Spain and covered acute and convalescent phases of COVID-19. The repertoires were released in a freely available public database meant as a resource for research on the immune response to SARS-CoV-2. Where available, HLA class I and class II types were obtained from metadata supplied by the sample provider rather than from assay-based typing. Deeply sampled blood TCRbeta repertoires from subjects exposed to, actively infected with, or recovered from COVID-19 were included in the dataset. The samples were drawn from two sources: the first 160 participants of the ongoing ImmuneRACE study, and 1,200 or so subjects contributed by 6 global collaborators. The prospective study material was composed of cDNA or gDNA derived from T cells, B-cell-depleted T cells, or PBMCs. Sample metadata almost always included a de-identified subject ID, COVID-19 status, age in years and sex. Study-wide findings and limitations: Clinical and demographic metadata were provided uncurated, with the amount varying by source and participant.

CDR1 is given as SGHRS and CDR2 as YFSETQ, both from the germline V gene. The V end loses 1 base and the J end loses 6 bases, and a stretch of 8 bases separates them. Measured from the cysteine to the phenylalanine, the CDR3 is 12 residues long. The retained sequence is limited to the CDR3, 36 bases, with the frame set at the first base. A word on this clone: Its cognate antigen has yet to be identified. No base-level quality is on record; no much larger clone is a single base apart.

TCRbeta CDR3 regions were amplified from genomic DNA using the immunoSEQ Assay, a bias-controlled multiplex PCR. In the source study's methods: The number of nucleated cells in each sample was estimated from the amplification of reference gene primers within the assay. To quantify the absolute abundance of each unique TCRbeta CDR3 rearrangement, sequence reads were collapsed and filtered. For each sample, productive Simpson clonality was calculated as the square root of Simpson's diversity index across productive rearrangements. This immuneACCESS table, as held by TCRdb, lists in-frame sequences with V and J called but not all clones. Of the missing ones, under half trace to an unresolved V gene in checked studies; the others have no known cause. The D gene and trimming were derived from the DNA, and the V and J assignments and clone size from that table. The table for this sample lists about 190,000 clones; approximately 84% of them were counted only once. Approximately 3% of the sample is taken by the ten largest.

Participants in the prospective study were enrolled through a virtual design, were aged about 18 to 89 years, and lived in 24 United States geographic areas. Cohort assignment in the prospective study relied on participant-reported clinical history from a screening survey and a study questionnaire. ImmuneRACE Cohort 3 recovered participants were defined by two consecutive negative NP/OP PCR tests, healthcare professional clearance, or symptom resolution. In the prospective study, mobile phlebotomists collected whole blood, serum and a nasopharyngeal or oropharyngeal swab from each participant. Additional blood draws and questionnaires over an approximately two-month period could optionally be provided by prospective study participants. Before DNA extraction, blood samples from the prospective study were shipped at room temperature or frozen.

This receptor chain uses TRBV5-1 and TRBJ2-7; a tentative D call is TRBD1 (6 bases match). The TCR originated in a woman aged 30 to 39 who had recovered from COVID-19. Sequencing was done on a sample of PBMCs or T cells enriched from blood (not recorded which). The sequence in DNA is TGCGCCAGCAGCTTGCAGGGGTTCGAGCAGTACTTC. Its amino acids are CASSLQGFEQYF. Joined to the reference TRBV5-1 and TRBJ2-7 proteins, this CDR3 gives the full variable domain: KAGVTQTPRYLIKTRGQQVTLSCSPISGHRSVSWYQQTPGQGLQFLFEYFSETQRNKGNFPGRFSGRQFSNSRSEMNVSTLELGDSALYLCASSLQGFEQYFGPGTRLTVT.